This T cell receptor beta chain was identified during a study of shared clonotypes between healthy human individuals. The study, taken as a whole, reports: Depth was large, yet rarefaction showed that sorted-subset sequencing was incomplete.

Naive CD8 cells lacked CD45RO, underwent positive selection for CCR7 and left out terminally differentiated effector memory CD45RA+ cells. V lost 3 bases and J lost 4, with 12 bases in between. Germline lookup yields CDR1 LNHDA and CDR2 SQIVND (reference sequence). The CDR3 consists of 14 residues. Authors' data handling: From ImmunoSEQ came sequences covering only the junction and carrying no quality scores, so filtering differed. Some clones are missing from TCRdb's copy, which holds only in-frame ones; the method was immunoSEQ multiplex PCR. V and J calls and clone size are given by that table; D and trimming were obtained from the DNA. The sample contains over 2 million clones, about 95% of which appear only once. With respect to this clone: What it binds is not known.

The TCR originated in a man between 18 and 29 years old in good health. V and J are TRBV19 and TRBJ1-1; D is perhaps TRBD1 (6 bases). Sequences were obtained from naive CD8+ T cells sorted from blood. CDR3 in DNA: TGTGCCAGTAGTATCTGGGGGCAAGGCACTGAAGCTTTCTTT. Translating it yields CASSIWGQGTEAFF.